Following are 10 T cell receptor beta chains from one sample sequenced in a study of cytomegalovirus exposure and HLA in healthy donors. Researchers ran the PCR with 60 Vbeta and 13 Jbeta primers. Measured with immunoSEQ multiplex PCR; TCRdb has only the in-frame clones, and not every one. The sample has 72,000 or so clones, about 60% seen once. Sequencing was done on a sample of PBMCs. These receptors were collected from a woman aged 50 to 60 in good health and CMV-seronegative.

V usage is TRBV7-2 and J usage is TRBJ1-1; perhaps TRBD1 as D (6 bases). The germline gives CDR1 SGHTA, CDR2 FQGNSA. The V end lost 4 bases, the J end lost 1 base, and 10 bases lay between the germline ends. The CDR3 consists of 14 residues. Here the CDR3 reads CASSWGRGNTEAFF. The CDR3 coding sequence is TGTGCCAGCAGCTGGGGCAGGGGGAACACTGAAGCTTTCTTT.

The V and J genes are TRBV5-1 and TRBJ1-5; 8 bases line up with TRBD1. This CDR3 spans 16 amino acids. The junction had 7 bases not matched to a gene; V was cut back by 2 bases and J by 3 bases. The germline V gene has CDR1 SGHRS and CDR2 YFSETQ. DNA of the CDR3: TGCGCCAGCAGCTTCCCGGGACAGGTTTTCAATCAGCCCCAGCATTTT. Protein: CASSFPGQVFNQPQHF. The variable domain in full, completed from reference TRBV5-1 and TRBJ1-5, reads KAGVTQTPRYLIKTRGQQVTLSCSPISGHRSVSWYQQTPGQGLQFLFEYFSETQRNKGNFPGRFSGRQFSNSRSEMNVSTLELGDSALYLCASSFPGQVFNQPQHFGDGTRLSIL.

This clone was found once. This chain connects TRBV28 to TRBJ1-4; D possibly corresponds to TRBD1 (6 bases). V was pared by 8 bases and J by 8 bases, with 12 bases between. From germline, CDR1 is MDHEN and CDR2 SYDVKM. There are 12 residues in the CDR3. CDR3 coding DNA: TGTGCCAGCGAGAGGGGGGGAGAAAAACTGTTTTTT. Translation gives CASERGGEKLFF.

The rearrangement joins TRBV14 to TRBJ1-2; TRBD1 might be the D (5 bases). The CDR3 is 17 amino acids. The V end lost 0 bases, the J end lost 2 bases, and 16 bases lay between the germline ends. From germline, CDR1 is SGHDN and CDR2 FVKESK. The CDR3 region is CASSQEMSGHLNYGYTF. The CDR3 region has the DNA TGTGCCAGCAGCCAAGAAATGTCAGGACACCTCAACTATGGCTACACCTTC.

The chain employs TRBV7-2 and TRBJ1-1; 8 bases match TRBD1. Germline lookup yields CDR1 SGHTA and CDR2 FQGNSA. V was clipped by 0 bases and J by 3 bases; unmatched bases: 3. CDR3 length: 15 residues. CDR3 coding DNA: TGTGCCAGCAGCTTAGCTTACAGGGGGGACACTGAAGCTTTCTTT. It is translated as CASSLAYRGDTEAFF.

This clone was seen a few times. The chain is built from TRBV30 and TRBJ2-7; the D gene is possibly TRBD2 (6 bases). Germline lookup yields CDR1 GTSNPN and CDR2 SVGIG (reference sequence). The CDR3 extends over 12 amino acids. V lost 2 bases and J lost 2, with 7 bases in between. For the CDR3, the DNA is TGTGCCTGGAGTCGCGGGGCCTACGAGCAGTACTTC. This gives the protein CAWSRGAYEQYF.

The V gene is TRBV5-1, the J gene TRBJ2-7; 8 bases agree with TRBD2. In germline, CDR1 is SGHRS, CDR2 YFSETQ. This CDR3 spans 14 amino acids. Unmatched junction bases numbered 6, after V lost 0 bases and J lost 7 bases. CDR3 nucleotides: TGCGCCAGCAGCTTGGTCCCGGGAGGGGGGGAGCAGTACTTC. Protein product: CASSLVPGGGEQYF.

V gene TRBV19 combines with J gene TRBJ2-1, with a weak D call TRBD2 (6 bases). CDR1 LNHDA and CDR2 SQIVND come from the germline V gene (reference sequence). Trimming removed 1 base from V and 12 bases from J, with 25 bases in between. This CDR3 comprises 17 residues. In DNA, the CDR3 is TGTGCCAGTAGTATAGGCCGGACTAACTCTGGTGGGGCAAGGCAGTTCTTC. Protein product: CASSIGRTNSGGARQFF.

This clone was counted once. This sequence joins TRBV5-1 and TRBJ1-2; D gene ambiguous. The V gene's germline CDR1 is SGHRS and CDR2 YFSETQ. The V end was cut by 2 bases, the J end by 5 bases, with 10 bases between. This CDR3 region has 13 residues. The CDR3 spells CASSFEGRYGYTF. CDR3 sequence (DNA): TGCGCCAGCAGCTTTGAGGGCAGGTATGGCTACACCTTC.

This chain links TRBV10-3 with TRBJ2-1, with TRBD2 identical over 9 bases. The length of the CDR3 is 15 residues. Trimming took 5 bases from V and 3 from J; bases not matched to a gene: 5. Germline CDR1 reads ENHRY; CDR2 reads SYGVKD. CDR3 sequence (DNA): TGTGCCATCAGTCCGCATAGCGGGAGCTACAATGAGCAGTTCTTC. It specifies CAISPHSGSYNEQFF.